This TCR beta chain was recorded in a study of blood T cell repertoires in COVID-19. TCRdb's table, derived via immunoSEQ multiplex PCR, lists solely in-frame clones and lacks some. The sample contains approximately 260,000 clones, roughly four fifths of which appear only once. V shed 4 bases and J 0 bases; nucleotides not matched to a gene: 5. CDR1 and CDR2 from the germline V gene are SGHNT and YYREEE (reference sequence). The CDR3 is 16 amino acids. The receptor's source is a man aged 45 to 65 who had recovered from COVID-19. V is TRBV5-4 and J is TRBJ1-1, with 11 bases identical to TRBD1. Sequencing was carried out using PBMCs or T cells enriched from blood (not recorded which). The CDR3 sequence: CASSPGQGGMNTEAFF. Here the CDR3 DNA reads TGTGCCAGCAGCCCGGGACAGGGGGGCATGAACACTGAAGCTTTCTTT. Supplemented by reference TRBV5-4 and TRBJ1-1, the full variable domain reads ETGVTQSPTHLIKTRGQQVTLRCSSQSGHNTVSWYQQALGQGPQFIFQYYREEENGRGNFPPRFSGLQFPNYSSELNVNALELDDSALYLCASSPGQGGMNTEAFFGQGTRLTVV.